This is a list of T cell receptor beta chains from one sample in a study of cytomegalovirus exposure and HLA in healthy donors. Sequenced by immunoSEQ multiplex PCR; TCRdb stores in-frame clones only, minus some. Of tens of thousands of clones listed, 70% to 80% were seen once; the top ten hold about 6%. Sequencing was done on a sample of PBMCs. The receptors were sampled from a middle-aged man in good health and CMV-seronegative. The CDR3 runs from the conserved cysteine through the conserved F or W. Fields, in order: clone size, D gene, V gene, J gene, CDR3 protein, CDR3 DNA. D genes are given only for firm matches. Some rows have no size entry. The others give once, few or many, or a class for an expanded clone.

clone_size: NA
d_call: TRBD1
v_call: TRBV5-1
j_call: TRBJ1-1
cdr3_aa: CASSPQNRGNTEAFF
cdr3_nt: TGCGCCAGCAGCCCACAGAACAGGGGGAACACTGAAGCTTTCTTT

clone_size: few
d_call: NA
v_call: TRBV5-6
j_call: TRBJ2-3
cdr3_aa: CASSFNEGVVGEYF
cdr3_nt: TGTGCCAGCAGCTTCAATGAGGGGGTAGTAGGGGAGTATTTT

clone_size: NA
d_call: NA
v_call: TRBV28
j_call: TRBJ1-5
cdr3_aa: CASSFGLNQPQHF
cdr3_nt: TGTGCCAGCAGTTTTGGGCTCAATCAGCCCCAGCATTTT

clone_size: NA
d_call: TRBD2
v_call: TRBV4-1
j_call: TRBJ2-5
cdr3_aa: CASSQISGGQETQYF
cdr3_nt: TGCGCCAGCAGCCAGATCAGCGGGGGGCAAGAGACCCAGTACTTC

clone_size: once
d_call: TRBD2
v_call: TRBV6-4
j_call: TRBJ2-1
cdr3_aa: CASSALAEKYNEQFF
cdr3_nt: TGTGCCAGCAGTGCTCTAGCGGAAAAGTACAATGAGCAGTTCTTC

clone_size: NA
d_call: NA
v_call: TRBV11-2
j_call: TRBJ1-3
cdr3_aa: CASSLAQRGGNTIYF
cdr3_nt: TGTGCCAGCAGCTTAGCCCAACGGGGAGGAAACACCATATATTTT

clone_size: NA
d_call: NA
v_call: TRBV7-7
j_call: TRBJ2-5
cdr3_aa: CASSSGGTVGETQYF
cdr3_nt: TGTGCTAGCAGCTCCGGAGGGACGGTTGGAGAGACCCAGTACTTC

clone_size: NA
d_call: NA
v_call: TRBV6-5
j_call: TRBJ1-6
cdr3_aa: CASSYSRQGASPLHF
cdr3_nt: TGTGCCAGCAGTTACTCTCGCCAGGGTGCTTCACCCCTCCACTTT

clone_size: few
d_call: TRBD1
v_call: TRBV5-1
j_call: TRBJ2-7
cdr3_aa: CASERDRGYEQYF
cdr3_nt: TGCGCCAGCGAGCGGGACAGGGGTTACGAGCAGTACTTC

clone_size: NA
d_call: TRBD1
v_call: TRBV5-1
j_call: TRBJ2-1
cdr3_aa: CASSLGQGYNEQFF
cdr3_nt: TGCGCCAGCAGCTTGGGACAGGGGTACAATGAGCAGTTCTTC

clone_size: NA
d_call: TRBD1
v_call: TRBV7-6
j_call: TRBJ1-3
cdr3_aa: CASSTTGSSSGNTIYF
cdr3_nt: TGTGCCAGCAGCACGACAGGGTCTAGCTCTGGAAACACCATATATTTT

clone_size: NA
d_call: TRBD1
v_call: TRBV7-8
j_call: TRBJ1-6
cdr3_aa: CASSLKSGTGGSPLHF
cdr3_nt: TGTGCCAGCAGCTTGAAATCCGGGACAGGGGGTTCACCCCTCCACTTT

clone_size: NA
d_call: NA
v_call: TRBV7-9
j_call: TRBJ2-1
cdr3_aa: CASSDGAGILEQFF
cdr3_nt: TGTGCCAGCAGCGATGGAGCCGGGATTCTTGAGCAGTTCTTC

clone_size: few
d_call: NA
v_call: TRBV6-5
j_call: TRBJ2-7
cdr3_aa: CASSYFGGGEQYF
cdr3_nt: TGTGCCAGCAGTTACTTTGGGGGCGGCGAGCAGTACTTC

clone_size: NA
d_call: NA
v_call: TRBV11-2
j_call: TRBJ2-7
cdr3_aa: CASSSQGQGTEQYF
cdr3_nt: TGTGCCAGCAGCTCCCAGGGGCAGGGGACCGAGCAGTACTTC

clone_size: NA
d_call: NA
v_call: TRBV2
j_call: TRBJ1-6
cdr3_aa: CASRDSNSPLHF
cdr3_nt: TGTGCCAGCAGGGACAGCAATTCACCCCTCCACTTT

clone_size: NA
d_call: NA
v_call: TRBV6-1
j_call: TRBJ1-1
cdr3_aa: CAGESELNTEAFF
cdr3_nt: TGCGCCGGCGAGTCGGAGTTGAACACTGAAGCTTTCTTT

clone_size: NA
d_call: NA
v_call: TRBV6-5
j_call: TRBJ2-1
cdr3_aa: CASSSTSRYSYNEQFF
cdr3_nt: TGTGCCAGCAGTTCAACTTCACGCTACTCCTACAATGAGCAGTTCTTC

clone_size: NA
d_call: NA
v_call: TRBV5-8
j_call: TRBJ2-7
cdr3_aa: CASSLGLRGMSYEQYF
cdr3_nt: TGTGCCAGCAGCTTGGGATTAAGGGGGATGAGCTACGAGCAGTACTTC

clone_size: NA
d_call: TRBD1
v_call: TRBV28
j_call: TRBJ2-7
cdr3_aa: CATGGQVGYF
cdr3_nt: TGTGCCACCGGGGGACAGGTGGGGTACTTC

clone_size: NA
d_call: NA
v_call: TRBV4-2
j_call: TRBJ1-2
cdr3_aa: CASSPTGNGYTF
cdr3_nt: TGTGCCAGCAGCCCGACGGGAAATGGCTACACCTTC

clone_size: NA
d_call: TRBD1
v_call: TRBV28
j_call: TRBJ1-2
cdr3_aa: CASSITGGSVNGYTF
cdr3_nt: TGTGCCAGCAGTATAACAGGGGGCTCGGTTAATGGCTACACCTTC

clone_size: NA
d_call: NA
v_call: TRBV9
j_call: TRBJ1-6
cdr3_aa: CASSVGGSPLHF
cdr3_nt: TGTGCCAGCAGCGTAGGCGGTTCACCCCTCCACTTT

clone_size: NA
d_call: TRBD2
v_call: TRBV5-1
j_call: TRBJ2-7
cdr3_aa: CASSVTSAAGEQYF
cdr3_nt: TGCGCCAGCAGCGTGACTAGCGCGGCGGGAGAGCAGTACTTC

clone_size: once
d_call: NA
v_call: TRBV6-5
j_call: TRBJ2-1
cdr3_aa: CASSGPGSSYNEQFF
cdr3_nt: TGTGCCAGCAGTGGTCCGGGTTCCTCCTACAATGAGCAGTTCTTC

clone_size: NA
d_call: TRBD1
v_call: TRBV28
j_call: TRBJ1-6
cdr3_aa: CASSFLSWGDRHSPLHF
cdr3_nt: TGTGCCAGCAGTTTTTTGAGTTGGGGGGACAGGCATTCACCCCTCCACTTT

clone_size: NA
d_call: TRBD1
v_call: TRBV6-5
j_call: TRBJ1-6
cdr3_aa: CASSPEGTGSSPLHF
cdr3_nt: TGTGCCAGCAGTCCAGAAGGGACAGGATCATCACCCCTCCACTTT

clone_size: few
d_call: NA
v_call: TRBV5-1
j_call: TRBJ2-2
cdr3_aa: CASSPQGNTGELFF
cdr3_nt: TGCGCCAGCAGCCCTCAGGGGAACACCGGGGAGCTGTTTTTT

clone_size: NA
d_call: TRBD2
v_call: TRBV4-2
j_call: TRBJ2-5
cdr3_aa: CASSQVLAEARWGETQYF
cdr3_nt: TGTGCCAGCAGCCAGGTACTAGCGGAGGCCCGTTGGGGGGAGACCCAGTACTTC

clone_size: NA
d_call: TRBD1
v_call: TRBV6-5
j_call: TRBJ2-7
cdr3_aa: CASSSGTGRGSYEQYF
cdr3_nt: TGTGCCAGCAGTTCAGGGACAGGCCGGGGCTCCTACGAGCAGTACTTC

clone_size: few
d_call: TRBD1
v_call: TRBV9
j_call: TRBJ2-1
cdr3_aa: CASSPGTGVYNEQFF
cdr3_nt: TGTGCCAGCAGCCCAGGGACAGGGGTCTACAATGAGCAGTTCTTC

clone_size: NA
d_call: NA
v_call: TRBV7-9
j_call: TRBJ2-1
cdr3_aa: CASSLGAGEQFF
cdr3_nt: TGTGCCAGCAGCTTAGGGGCTGGTGAGCAGTTCTTC

clone_size: once
d_call: TRBD2
v_call: TRBV7-2
j_call: TRBJ2-1
cdr3_aa: CASSLAHQGLAGMGEQFF
cdr3_nt: TGTGCCAGCAGCTTAGCGCATCAGGGACTAGCGGGAATGGGTGAGCAGTTCTTC

clone_size: NA
d_call: TRBD1
v_call: TRBV27
j_call: TRBJ1-1
cdr3_aa: CASSVSRGTGGLNTEAFF
cdr3_nt: TGTGCCAGCAGTGTCTCAAGGGGGACAGGGGGCTTAAACACTGAAGCTTTCTTT

clone_size: once
d_call: TRBD2
v_call: TRBV10-2
j_call: TRBJ2-1
cdr3_aa: CASSPSGRLNEQFF
cdr3_nt: TGCGCCAGCAGTCCCAGCGGGAGACTCAACGAGCAGTTCTTC

clone_size: few
d_call: NA
v_call: TRBV30
j_call: TRBJ1-1
cdr3_aa: CAWRKLRLNTEAFF
cdr3_nt: TGTGCCTGGAGGAAACTTCGTCTGAACACTGAAGCTTTCTTT

clone_size: NA
d_call: NA
v_call: TRBV28
j_call: TRBJ1-5
cdr3_aa: CASSFADGNQPQHF
cdr3_nt: TGTGCCAGCAGTTTTGCTGACGGGAATCAGCCCCAGCATTTT

clone_size: few
d_call: TRBD1
v_call: TRBV28
j_call: TRBJ1-5
cdr3_aa: CASSRTGVVSQPQHF
cdr3_nt: TGTGCCAGCAGTCGTACAGGGGTGGTAAGTCAGCCCCAGCATTTT

clone_size: few
d_call: TRBD2
v_call: TRBV5-5
j_call: TRBJ2-3
cdr3_aa: CASSLGAGSDTQYF
cdr3_nt: TGTGCCAGCAGCTTAGGAGCGGGGTCAGATACGCAGTATTTT

clone_size: NA
d_call: TRBD1
v_call: TRBV5-4
j_call: TRBJ1-1
cdr3_aa: CATGMPQGKDTEAFF
cdr3_nt: TGTGCCACCGGAATGCCACAGGGGAAGGACACTGAAGCTTTCTTT

clone_size: NA
d_call: TRBD1
v_call: TRBV10-3
j_call: TRBJ1-2
cdr3_aa: CAISESTGSYGYTF
cdr3_nt: TGTGCCATCAGTGAGTCGACAGGGTCGTATGGCTACACCTTC

clone_size: few
d_call: NA
v_call: TRBV10-2
j_call: TRBJ1-2
cdr3_aa: CASMPGHSYGYTF
cdr3_nt: TGCGCCAGCATGCCGGGACATAGCTATGGCTACACCTTC

clone_size: few
d_call: NA
v_call: TRBV6-5
j_call: TRBJ2-1
cdr3_aa: CASSFSGVSYNEQFF
cdr3_nt: TGTGCCAGCAGTTTTAGCGGAGTCTCCTACAATGAGCAGTTCTTC

clone_size: NA
d_call: TRBD1
v_call: TRBV11-2
j_call: TRBJ1-5
cdr3_aa: CASSPGQGGPQPQHF
cdr3_nt: TGTGCCAGCAGCCCGGGACAGGGTGGCCCTCAGCCCCAGCATTTT

clone_size: NA
d_call: NA
v_call: TRBV27
j_call: TRBJ2-3
cdr3_aa: CASSPYSPVFVEYSNTQYF
cdr3_nt: TGTGCCAGCAGCCCCTACTCCCCCGTTTTCGTCGAATACTCAAATACGCAGTATTTT

clone_size: NA
d_call: NA
v_call: TRBV20-1
j_call: TRBJ2-7
cdr3_aa: CSAPRVHEQYF
cdr3_nt: TGCAGTGCCCCGCGCGTCCACGAGCAGTACTTC

clone_size: NA
d_call: NA
v_call: TRBV27
j_call: TRBJ1-6
cdr3_aa: CASSPLVEGGSPLHF
cdr3_nt: TGTGCCAGCAGTCCCCTAGTTGAGGGAGGTTCACCCCTCCACTTT

clone_size: NA
d_call: NA
v_call: TRBV5-8
j_call: TRBJ2-3
cdr3_aa: CASSLQGRNTDTQYF
cdr3_nt: TGTGCCAGCAGCTTGCAGGGTAGAAACACAGATACGCAGTATTTT

clone_size: NA
d_call: NA
v_call: TRBV9
j_call: TRBJ1-4
cdr3_aa: CASSVLGQKDEKLFF
cdr3_nt: TGTGCCAGCAGCGTTTTAGGACAGAAAGATGAAAAACTGTTTTTT

clone_size: NA
d_call: NA
v_call: TRBV19
j_call: TRBJ1-5
cdr3_aa: CASSIPGFNQPQHF
cdr3_nt: TGTGCCAGTAGTATCCCGGGATTCAATCAGCCCCAGCATTTT

clone_size: NA
d_call: NA
v_call: TRBV30
j_call: TRBJ2-1
cdr3_aa: CAWSGVRLVNEQFF
cdr3_nt: TGTGCCTGGAGTGGGGTCCGACTAGTTAATGAGCAGTTCTTC

clone_size: NA
d_call: TRBD2
v_call: TRBV25-1
j_call: TRBJ2-5
cdr3_aa: CASSVPGLGSQETQYF
cdr3_nt: TGTGCCAGCAGTGTACCGGGACTAGGTTCTCAAGAGACCCAGTACTTC

clone_size: NA
d_call: TRBD1
v_call: TRBV27
j_call: TRBJ1-1
cdr3_aa: CASSRDRGPHTEAFF
cdr3_nt: TGTGCCAGCAGCCGGGACAGGGGGCCCCACACTGAAGCTTTCTTT

clone_size: few
d_call: TRBD1
v_call: TRBV19
j_call: TRBJ1-1
cdr3_aa: CASHGMAGGHKNTEAFF
cdr3_nt: TGTGCCAGTCACGGGATGGCAGGGGGCCACAAGAACACTGAAGCTTTCTTT

clone_size: NA
d_call: TRBD2
v_call: TRBV5-1
j_call: TRBJ2-1
cdr3_aa: CASSLDSGGASNEQFF
cdr3_nt: TGCGCCAGCAGCTTGGACTCCGGGGGGGCCAGCAATGAGCAGTTCTTC

clone_size: NA
d_call: TRBD1
v_call: TRBV5-6
j_call: TRBJ2-1
cdr3_aa: CASSWRGQGFHEQFF
cdr3_nt: TGTGCCAGCAGCTGGAGGGGACAGGGGTTTCATGAGCAGTTCTTC

clone_size: once
d_call: TRBD2
v_call: TRBV5-4
j_call: TRBJ2-7
cdr3_aa: CASSPMAGGYEQYF
cdr3_nt: TGTGCCAGCAGCCCTATGGCGGGGGGCTACGAGCAGTACTTC

clone_size: NA
d_call: NA
v_call: TRBV14
j_call: TRBJ1-3
cdr3_aa: CASSVQGNTIYF
cdr3_nt: TGTGCCAGCAGCGTTCAGGGAAACACCATATATTTT

clone_size: NA
d_call: TRBD1
v_call: TRBV18
j_call: TRBJ2-7
cdr3_aa: CASSPLSGTGTYEQYF
cdr3_nt: TGTGCCAGCTCACCTCTCTCCGGGACAGGGACCTACGAGCAGTACTTC